Here is one TCR beta chain with its context. Its antigen is still unknown. The sample comes from a study of identical twins. Notes on the study in general: Within twin pairs, the out-of-frame alpha sequences they shared showed excess low generation probability.

TCRdb used MiXCR to reprocess the 5' RACE reads, holding one entry per CDR3 protein. The sample has some 300,000 distinct CDR3 sequences, around an eighth seen once; the top ten hold 6% to 9%. This same sample was also part of a study on yellow fever vaccine responses in identical twins.

Sequences were obtained from CD8+ T cells sorted from blood. The source is a woman younger than 35 in good health.

The DNA for the CDR3 is TGTGCCAGCAGTTTCTGGGGAGAACCCTACAATGAGCAGTTCTTC. Its translation is CASSFWGEPYNEQFF. The chain links TRBV28 to TRBJ2-1, with D possibly matching TRBD2 (5 bases). Trimming removed 3 bases from V and 2 bases from J, with 11 bases in between. The CDR3 consists of 15 residues. Looked up from germline, CDR1 is MDHEN and CDR2 is SYDVKM.